Below, one T cell receptor (beta chain) is given with its context. The sample comes from a study of patients and donors after allogeneic stem cell transplantation. In germline, CDR1 is MNHEY, CDR2 SMNVEV (reference sequence). The germline V and J ends were trimmed by 2 bases and 2 bases, with 7 bases remaining between them. The CDR3 sequence is 13 residues long. TCRdb itself ran the RT-PCR reads through MiXCR, one entry per CDR3 protein. The sample has 150,000 to 200,000 distinct CDR3 sequences, 41% seen once. The sequenced sample was blood, either unsorted or a sorted T cell fraction (not recorded which). The clonotype was recovered from a human donor who was either an allogeneic HSCT recipient or a stem cell or donor lymphocyte infusion donor (not recorded which). It is not recorded whose cells these are; they may come from a transplant donor. The gene calls are TRBV27 and TRBJ2-7; no reliable D call. CDR3 in amino acids: CASSLKGAYEQYF. Written as DNA, the CDR3 is TGTGCCAGCAGTTTAAAGGGCGCCTACGAGCAGTACTTC.